This is a list of T cell receptor beta chains from one sample in a study of blood T cells in healthy people across ages. TCRdb passed the 5' RACE reads through MiXCR, listing each CDR3 protein once. The profile shows more than 700,000 distinct CDR3 sequences, 53% of them singletons. Sequenced sample: blood. These receptors came from a man at least 80 years old in good health. Each CDR3 is given with its conserved first and last residue. A D gene is named only where the DNA matches it firmly. Only part of the rows carry a size: once, few, many, or a class if the clone is expanded.

clone size: .; D gene: .; V gene: TRBV28; J gene: TRBJ2-3; CDR3 length: 13; CDR3 DNA: TGTGCCAGCAGTTTATTTCTGGCGGGATACGCGTATTTT; CDR3 protein: CASSLFLAGYAYF
clone size: once; D gene: .; V gene: TRBV11-2; J gene: TRBJ2-7; CDR3 length: 14; CDR3 DNA: TGTGCCAGCAGCCAGACATTTGCCTCCTACGAGCAGTACTTC; CDR3 protein: CASSQTFASYEQYF
clone size: few; D gene: .; V gene: TRBV27; J gene: TRBJ2-7; CDR3 length: 13; CDR3 DNA: TGTGCCAGCAGTCGAAGCCGGGTCTACGAGCAGTACTTC; CDR3 protein: CASSRSRVYEQYF
clone size: .; D gene: TRBD2; V gene: TRBV13; J gene: TRBJ2-1; CDR3 length: 15; CDR3 DNA: TGTGCCAGCAGCTTGACGGGAGGGGCTTACAATGAGCAGTTCTTC; CDR3 protein: CASSLTGGAYNEQFF
clone size: .; D gene: .; V gene: TRBV12-3/TRBV12-4; J gene: TRBJ2-4; CDR3 length: 14; CDR3 DNA: TGTGCCAGCAGTAAGGCAGCAGCCAAAAACATTCAGTACTTC; CDR3 protein: CASSKAAAKNIQYF
clone size: .; D gene: TRBD1; V gene: TRBV7-9; J gene: TRBJ2-1; CDR3 length: 14; CDR3 DNA: TGTGCCAGCAGCCGACGGACAGGAACGAATGAGCAGTTCTTC; CDR3 protein: CASSRRTGTNEQFF
clone size: few; D gene: TRBD1; V gene: TRBV6-5; J gene: TRBJ2-7; CDR3 length: 15; CDR3 DNA: TGTGCCAGCAGTTACTCGGGACAGCCCTGGTACGAGCAGTACTTC; CDR3 protein: CASSYSGQPWYEQYF
clone size: .; D gene: .; V gene: TRBV20-1; J gene: TRBJ2-7; CDR3 length: 13; CDR3 DNA: TGCAGTGCTAGGAGCGGAGCAGCCTACGAGCAGTACTTC; CDR3 protein: CSARSGAAYEQYF
clone size: .; D gene: .; V gene: TRBV9; J gene: TRBJ1-1; CDR3 length: 15; CDR3 DNA: TGTGCCAGCAGCGTAGGAATCATGGGAAATACTGAAGCTTTCTTT; CDR3 protein: CASSVGIMGNTEAFF
clone size: few; D gene: .; V gene: TRBV5-5; J gene: TRBJ2-1; CDR3 length: 14; CDR3 DNA: TGTGCCAGCAGCTTGGGCGGGATTTACAATGAGCAGTTCTTC; CDR3 protein: CASSLGGIYNEQFF
clone size: .; D gene: .; V gene: TRBV12-3/TRBV12-4; J gene: TRBJ1-3; CDR3 length: 12; CDR3 DNA: TGTGCCAGCAGGTTAAGTCTAAACACCATATATTTT; CDR3 protein: CASRLSLNTIYF
clone size: .; D gene: .; V gene: TRBV20-1; J gene: TRBJ1-4; CDR3 length: 12; CDR3 DNA: TGCAGTGCCGACGGACCGGATGAAAAACTGTTTTTT; CDR3 protein: CSADGPDEKLFF
clone size: few; D gene: .; V gene: TRBV14; J gene: TRBJ2-7; CDR3 length: 12; CDR3 DNA: TGTGCCAGCAGCCAAGACAGGGACGAGCAGTACTTC; CDR3 protein: CASSQDRDEQYF
clone size: .; D gene: .; V gene: TRBV29-1; J gene: TRBJ2-7; CDR3 length: 13; CDR3 DNA: TGCAGCGTTGTGACAGGTCAGACCTACGAGCAGTACTTC; CDR3 protein: CSVVTGQTYEQYF
clone size: .; D gene: .; V gene: TRBV29-1; J gene: TRBJ2-7; CDR3 length: 12; CDR3 DNA: TGCAGCGTTCGTGTGGGAGCCTACGAGCAGTACTTC; CDR3 protein: CSVRVGAYEQYF
clone size: .; D gene: .; V gene: TRBV15; J gene: TRBJ2-7; CDR3 length: 11; CDR3 DNA: TGTGCCACCAGCAGAGATGGAGCTTCGTACTTC; CDR3 protein: CATSRDGASYF
clone size: few; D gene: TRBD2; V gene: TRBV2; J gene: TRBJ2-3; CDR3 length: 15; CDR3 DNA: TGTGCCAGCAGAGGATGGACTAGCGGGAGGGCCGTGTCGTATTTT; CDR3 protein: CASRGWTSGRAVSYF
clone size: .; D gene: .; V gene: TRBV6-6; J gene: TRBJ1-1; CDR3 length: 11; CDR3 DNA: TGTGCCAGTTGGGGGGGCACTGAAGCTTTCTTT; CDR3 protein: CASWGGTEAFF
clone size: .; D gene: TRBD1; V gene: TRBV7-3; J gene: TRBJ1-2; CDR3 length: 14; CDR3 DNA: TGTGCCAGCAGTCGGCGGACAGGTGGGGATGGCTACACCTTC; CDR3 protein: CASSRRTGGDGYTF
clone size: .; D gene: .; V gene: TRBV12-3/TRBV12-4; J gene: TRBJ1-2; CDR3 length: 15; CDR3 DNA: TGTGCCAGCAGTTGGGCAGTGAACGCTAACTATGGCTACACCTTC; CDR3 protein: CASSWAVNANYGYTF
clone size: few; D gene: .; V gene: TRBV7-3; J gene: TRBJ2-1; CDR3 length: 15; CDR3 DNA: TGTGCCAGCAGCTCCTACAGGGGGGGCTACAATGAGCAGTTCTTC; CDR3 protein: CASSSYRGGYNEQFF
clone size: .; D gene: TRBD1; V gene: TRBV7-2; J gene: TRBJ1-5; CDR3 length: 16; CDR3 DNA: TGTGCCAGCAGCTTAGACCCGGGACAGGGGGGACAGCCCCAGCATTTT; CDR3 protein: CASSLDPGQGGQPQHF
clone size: .; D gene: .; V gene: TRBV5-6; J gene: TRBJ1-5; CDR3 length: 15; CDR3 DNA: TGTGCCAGCAGCCCTGGGCGGGACAGCAATCAGCCCCAGCATTTT; CDR3 protein: CASSPGRDSNQPQHF
clone size: .; D gene: .; V gene: TRBV27; J gene: TRBJ2-5; CDR3 length: 13; CDR3 DNA: TGTGCCAGCAGTGTTGAGGGCCCGGGGACCCAGTACTTC; CDR3 protein: CASSVEGPGTQYF
clone size: many; D gene: .; V gene: TRBV29-1; J gene: TRBJ2-6; CDR3 length: 12; CDR3 DNA: TGCAGCGTCTACTCTGGGGCCAACGTCCTGACTTTC; CDR3 protein: CSVYSGANVLTF
clone size: .; D gene: TRBD1; V gene: TRBV9; J gene: TRBJ2-2; CDR3 length: 17; CDR3 DNA: TGTGCCAGCAGCCCCCTCCCGGGACAGGGGGTTCACGGGGAGCTGTTTTTT; CDR3 protein: CASSPLPGQGVHGELFF
clone size: once; D gene: .; V gene: TRBV6-2/TRBV6-3; J gene: TRBJ2-1; CDR3 length: 16; CDR3 DNA: TGTGCCAGCAGATCCCCACAAGACTGGGAGAGTAATGAGCAGTTCTTC; CDR3 protein: CASRSPQDWESNEQFF
clone size: few; D gene: TRBD1; V gene: TRBV7-9; J gene: TRBJ1-2; CDR3 length: 15; CDR3 DNA: TGTGCCAGCAGGAATGGGGCAGGGGGCAGATACGGCTACACCTTC; CDR3 protein: CASRNGAGGRYGYTF
clone size: .; D gene: TRBD2; V gene: TRBV2; J gene: TRBJ2-3; CDR3 length: 14; CDR3 DNA: TGTGCCAGCAGTCTAGCGGGAGTCCTCAGATACGCGTATTTT; CDR3 protein: CASSLAGVLRYAYF
clone size: .; D gene: .; V gene: TRBV7-9; J gene: TRBJ1-2; CDR3 length: 15; CDR3 DNA: TGTGCCAGCAGCTCCCGGAGGGAGATAAACTATGGCTACACCTTC; CDR3 protein: CASSSRREINYGYTF
clone size: few; D gene: .; V gene: TRBV27; J gene: TRBJ1-1; CDR3 length: 13; CDR3 DNA: TGTGCCAGCAGTAAAACCTGGGACACTGAAGCTTTCTTT; CDR3 protein: CASSKTWDTEAFF
clone size: once; D gene: .; V gene: TRBV20-1; J gene: TRBJ2-3; CDR3 length: 12; CDR3 DNA: TGCAGTGCCCTAGGCCGGGGAGATACGCAGTATTTT; CDR3 protein: CSALGRGDTQYF
clone size: many; D gene: .; V gene: TRBV12-3/TRBV12-4; J gene: TRBJ2-7; CDR3 length: 15; CDR3 DNA: TGTGCCAGCAGTCGGGACAAGGAGGGGGTTGACGAGCAGTACTTC; CDR3 protein: CASSRDKEGVDEQYF
clone size: few; D gene: .; V gene: TRBV7-7; J gene: TRBJ2-1; CDR3 length: 16; CDR3 DNA: TGTGCCAGCAGCCCCATAAGATCGGAAAGGGCTAATGAGCAGTTCTTC; CDR3 protein: CASSPIRSERANEQFF
clone size: .; D gene: TRBD2; V gene: TRBV2; J gene: TRBJ2-7; CDR3 length: 14; CDR3 DNA: TGTGCCAGCACGGCTAGCGGATCCCGTTGGGAGCAGTACTTC; CDR3 protein: CASTASGSRWEQYF
clone size: .; D gene: .; V gene: TRBV15; J gene: TRBJ1-2; CDR3 length: 15; CDR3 DNA: TGTGCCACCAGCACCAACGGGGCGGGGGGTTATGGCTACACCTTC; CDR3 protein: CATSTNGAGGYGYTF
clone size: .; D gene: TRBD2; V gene: TRBV7-2; J gene: TRBJ2-1; CDR3 length: 16; CDR3 DNA: TGTGCCAGCAGCTTTATAGCGGGAGAAGCGGGCAATGAGCAGTTCTTC; CDR3 protein: CASSFIAGEAGNEQFF
clone size: .; D gene: .; V gene: TRBV5-1; J gene: TRBJ2-6; CDR3 length: 15; CDR3 DNA: TGCGCCAGCAGCTTGGAATCCGGGATACCCAACGTCCTGACTTTC; CDR3 protein: CASSLESGIPNVLTF
clone size: few; D gene: TRBD1; V gene: TRBV6-5; J gene: TRBJ1-1; CDR3 length: 14; CDR3 DNA: TGTGCCAGCAGCTCGGGACAGGGGGCTTTTGAAGCTTTCTTT; CDR3 protein: CASSSGQGAFEAFF
clone size: .; D gene: .; V gene: TRBV6-2/TRBV6-3; J gene: TRBJ1-2; CDR3 length: 14; CDR3 DNA: TGTGCCAGCAGAGCAACCGGGACCCCGTGTGGCTACACCTTC; CDR3 protein: CASRATGTPCGYTF
clone size: .; D gene: .; V gene: TRBV3-1; J gene: TRBJ2-3; CDR3 length: 14; CDR3 DNA: TGTGCCAGCAGCCAAGATCTAGGGGGTAGATACGCGTATTTT; CDR3 protein: CASSQDLGGRYAYF